Shown below are 19 T cell receptor beta chains from a single sample sequenced in a study of cytomegalovirus exposure and HLA in healthy donors. Using immunoSEQ multiplex PCR, the repertoire was profiled, and TCRdb retains in-frame clones only, with some absent. This sample has about 110,000 clones, with 70% to 90% found just once. Material: PBMCs. The receptors come from a woman aged 18-29 years in good health and CMV-seronegative.

The chain recombines TRBV25-1 with TRBJ2-7, with a possible D match to TRBD1 (5 bases). The CDR3 totals 14 residues. Trimming took off 4 bases at V and 0 bases at J, with 10 bases between the two ends. Germline CDR1 reads MGHDK; CDR2 reads SYGVNS. CDR3 sequence: CASSGRTNSYEQYF. The DNA of the CDR3 is TGTGCCAGCAGTGGTAGGACAAACTCCTACGAGCAGTACTTC.

The rearrangement joins TRBV7-9 to TRBJ2-7; 7 bases agree with TRBD1. CDR1 is SEHNR and CDR2 is FQNEAQ in the germline V gene (reference sequence). The CDR3 runs 12 residues. The ends lost 5 bases at V and 6 bases at J; junction bases unmatched: 4. CDR3 sequence: CASSTNRGEQYF. As DNA, the CDR3 is TGTGCCAGCAGCACTAACAGGGGCGAGCAGTACTTC. Based on the CDR3 plus reference TRBV7-9 and TRBJ2-7, the full variable domain is DTGVSQNPRHKITKRGQNVTFRCDPISEHNRLYWYRQTLGQGPEFLTYFQNEAQLEKSRLLSDRFSAERPKGSFSTLEIQRTEQGDSAMYLCASSTNRGEQYFGPGTRLTVT.

This sequence joins TRBV11-2 and TRBJ2-7; TRBD2 aligns across 11 bases. The V and J ends lost 4 bases and 2 bases, in that order; junction bases with no gene match: 13. The CDR3 contains 18 residues. Germline CDR1 is SGHAT and CDR2 is FQNNGV. The CDR3 sequence is CASSSREPSGGPTYEQYF. The CDR3 DNA sequence: TGTGCCAGCAGCTCCCGAGAGCCTAGCGGGGGGCCGACCTACGAGCAGTACTTC. The whole variable domain, filled in from reference TRBV11-2 and TRBJ2-7, reads EAGVAQSPRYKIIEKRQSVAFWCNPISGHATLYWYQQILGQGPKLLIQFQNNGVVDDSQLPKDRFSAERLKGVDSTLKIQPAKLEDSAVYLCASSSREPSGGPTYEQYFGPGTRLTVT.

The chain carries TRBV5-4 and TRBJ2-7, with TRBD1 matching 10 bases. Trimming at V came to 4 bases and at J to 6 bases, leaving 7 bases not matched to a gene. Germline values: CDR1 SGHNT, CDR2 YYREEE (reference sequence). There are 14 residues in the CDR3. CDR3 bases: TGTGCCAGCAGCCCGGACAGGGGGTATATCGAGCAGTACTTC. Protein product: CASSPDRGYIEQYF.

This chain uses TRBV13 with TRBJ2-1; no clear D. The CDR3 consists of 15 residues. Germline V CDR1 and CDR2: PRHDT, FYEKMQ (reference sequence). V lost 5 bases and J lost 3, with 14 bases in between. In nucleotides, the CDR3 is TGTGCCAGCAGCCGCTGGTCATCGGGCTACAATGAGCAGTTCTTC. Translating it yields CASSRWSSGYNEQFF.

This sequence joins TRBV11-2 and TRBJ2-7; possible D gene TRBD2, 6 bases. The CDR3 consists of 16 residues. Germline V gives CDR1 SGHAT, CDR2 FQNNGV. The germline V and J ends were trimmed by 5 bases and 2 bases, with 19 bases remaining between them. The CDR3 DNA reads as TGTGCCAGCAGCCCCCTTGTGCGGGGAGCCACCTACGAGCAGTACTTC. This translates into CASSPLVRGATYEQYF. The whole variable domain, filled in from reference TRBV11-2 and TRBJ2-7, reads EAGVAQSPRYKIIEKRQSVAFWCNPISGHATLYWYQQILGQGPKLLIQFQNNGVVDDSQLPKDRFSAERLKGVDSTLKIQPAKLEDSAVYLCASSPLVRGATYEQYFGPGTRLTVT.

The V call is TRBV28, the J call TRBJ2-7, with D perhaps TRBD2 (6 bases). CDR3 length equals 12 residues. V was cut by 10 bases and J by 0 bases, with 10 bases left in between. Germline V gene data show CDR1 as MDHEN and CDR2 as SYDVKM. The CDR3 sequence: CATRRGSYEQYF. Written as DNA, the CDR3 is TGTGCCACTCGGAGGGGCTCCTACGAGCAGTACTTC.

The rearrangement joins TRBV2 to TRBJ2-7; maybe TRBD1 (6 bases). This CDR3 contains 15 residues. V was clipped by 6 bases and J by 0 bases, with 15 bases between them. Germline V gene data show CDR1 as SNHLY and CDR2 as FYNNEI. The DNA for the CDR3 is TGTGCCAGCAGAGGGTCAAGACAGGCCTCCTACGAGCAGTACTTC. This codes for CASRGSRQASYEQYF.

V is TRBV10-3 and J is TRBJ1-2; weak D call: TRBD1 (5 bases). Per the germline V gene, CDR1 is ENHRY and CDR2 is SYGVKD. The CDR3 has 13 amino acids. V shed 4 bases and J shed 8 bases, with 14 bases lying between them. The CDR3 reads CAISAFGEGGYTF. CDR3 nucleotides: TGTGCCATCAGTGCGTTCGGGGAGGGGGGCTACACCTTC.

The V gene is TRBV29-1, the J gene TRBJ1-1; D gene uncertain. This CDR3 is built from 11 residues. Germline values: CDR1 SQVTM, CDR2 ANQGSEA. The CDR3 nucleotides are TGCAGTGTTCACGGGAACACTGAAGCTTTCTTT. This sequence encodes CSVHGNTEAFF.

The chain combines TRBV19 with TRBJ1-5; no firm D call. CDR3 size: 16 residues. Per germline, CDR1 LNHDA and CDR2 SQIVND (reference sequence). V lost 4 bases and J lost 2, with 15 bases in between. CDR3 sequence (DNA): TGTGCCAGTAGTACTGCCCTCGGCACAGGCAATCAGCCCCAGCATTTT. Its translation: CASSTALGTGNQPQHF.

The gene calls are TRBV6-1 and TRBJ2-3; 7 bases line up with TRBD2. This CDR3 region has 16 residues. Germline V gene sequence: CDR1 MNHNS, CDR2 SASEGT. V lost 2 bases to trimming and J lost 4 bases; unmatched junction nucleotides: 9. The CDR3 protein is CASSEKRGEPSDTQYF. In DNA, the CDR3 is TGTGCCAGCAGTGAAAAGCGGGGCGAGCCCTCAGATACGCAGTATTTT.

The gene calls are TRBV7-9 and TRBJ2-5; possibly TRBD1 for D (5 bases). Trimming cost V 5 bases and J 0 bases, with 10 bases left between them. Germline CDR1 SEHNR, CDR2 FQNEAQ (reference sequence). This CDR3 region has 14 residues. The CDR3, as DNA: TGTGCCAGCAGCGAAACAGGTTACCAAGAGACCCAGTACTTC. Translation gives CASSETGYQETQYF. Together with reference TRBV7-9 and TRBJ2-5, the CDR3 gives the full variable domain: DTGVSQNPRHKITKRGQNVTFRCDPISEHNRLYWYRQTLGQGPEFLTYFQNEAQLEKSRLLSDRFSAERPKGSFSTLEIQRTEQGDSAMYLCASSETGYQETQYFGPGTRLLVL.

The chain is built from TRBV5-4 and TRBJ1-2; possible D gene TRBD1, 5 bases. Germline CDR1 is SGHNT and CDR2 is YYREEE (reference sequence). The CDR3 sequence is 16 residues long. V was shortened by 0 bases and J by 7 bases, with 19 bases between the two germline ends. The CDR3 DNA reads TGTGCCAGCAGCTTGGGGGATCCGGGACCACTAGCTGGCTACACCTTC. Its translation: CASSLGDPGPLAGYTF.

The chain links TRBV9 to TRBJ2-2; no clear D. Germline V gives CDR1 SGDLS, CDR2 YYNGEE. This CDR3 has 12 amino acids. V was trimmed by 3 bases and J by 7 bases, leaving 7 bases between them. CDR3 protein: CASSARNGELFF. CDR3 nucleotide sequence: TGTGCCAGCAGCGCGAGGAACGGGGAGCTGTTTTTT.

The rearrangement joins TRBV9 to TRBJ2-5; 9 bases map to TRBD2. The junction had 5 bases not matched to a gene; V was cut back by 2 bases and J by 0 bases. The CDR3 is made up of 16 amino acids. Germline V gene sequence: CDR1 SGDLS, CDR2 YYNGEE. The CDR3 is CASSVSTSGYQETQYF. DNA of the CDR3: TGTGCCAGCAGCGTCAGTACTAGCGGGTACCAAGAGACCCAGTACTTC.

This chain joins TRBV7-9 and TRBJ1-2; the match to TRBD1 covers 8 bases. Losses at the gene ends were 3 bases for V and 7 bases for J; bases not matched to a gene: 4. Germline CDR1 SEHNR, CDR2 FQNEAQ (reference sequence). The CDR3 sequence is 13 residues long. As DNA, the CDR3 is TGTGCCAGCAGCTTTCCACAGGGGGGTGGCTACACCTTC. This translates into CASSFPQGGGYTF.

This chain joins TRBV12-5 and TRBJ2-2; D is possibly TRBD1 (6 bases). The V gene lost 10 bases and the J gene lost 4 bases, with 16 bases spanning the gap. CDR3 length: 14 amino acids. The germline CDR1 and CDR2 sequences are LGHNT and FRNRAP. The CDR3 bases are TGTGCTACAGGTGAACAGGGTAGCACCGGGGAGCTGTTTTTT. Its translation is CATGEQGSTGELFF.

V and J are TRBV9 and TRBJ1-2; maybe TRBD1 (5 bases). Germline V gene data show CDR1 as SGDLS and CDR2 as YYNGEE. V gave up 4 bases and J gave up 2 bases, with 15 bases separating them. This CDR3 spans 15 amino acids. DNA for the CDR3: TGTGCCAGCAGCCCCAGCGGGGGTAACAACTATGGCTACACCTTC. This encodes CASSPSGGNNYGYTF.